Sequencing of this T cell receptor beta chain was carried out in a study of Ad26.COV2.S vaccination and SARS-CoV-2 variants. Study outcomes and limitations: Post-vaccination breadth of spike-specific CD8+ and CD4+ T cell responses was reportedly substantial.

Comments on this clone: The antigen remains undetermined.

Treatment specified: around 19 received Ad26.COV2.S at low or high dose, single or two shots; about 5 received placebo; per-sample allocation not given. Samples came from day 63 after the first vaccine or placebo injection. V lost 2 bases to trimming and J lost 0 bases, with 12 bases between them. The germline V gene encodes CDR1 KGHSH and CDR2 LQKENI. The CDR3 runs 16 residues. The method was immunoSEQ multiplex PCR; TCRdb's version includes in-frame clones alone and lacks a portion of them. The profile covers 510,000 or so clones, with about 83% appearing a single time and more than 10% taken by the ten largest.

The clonotype was recovered from a person between 18 and 65 years old who received the Ad26.COV2.S COVID-19 vaccine or a placebo. The material was peripheral blood, obtained in a trial of Ad26.COV2.S vaccine versus placebo. V usage is TRBV18 and J usage is TRBJ2-3; D unclear. The CDR3 bases are TGTGCCAGCTCACCAAGGATTACGACTAGCACAGATACGCAGTATTTT. This codes for CASSPRITTSTDTQYF.